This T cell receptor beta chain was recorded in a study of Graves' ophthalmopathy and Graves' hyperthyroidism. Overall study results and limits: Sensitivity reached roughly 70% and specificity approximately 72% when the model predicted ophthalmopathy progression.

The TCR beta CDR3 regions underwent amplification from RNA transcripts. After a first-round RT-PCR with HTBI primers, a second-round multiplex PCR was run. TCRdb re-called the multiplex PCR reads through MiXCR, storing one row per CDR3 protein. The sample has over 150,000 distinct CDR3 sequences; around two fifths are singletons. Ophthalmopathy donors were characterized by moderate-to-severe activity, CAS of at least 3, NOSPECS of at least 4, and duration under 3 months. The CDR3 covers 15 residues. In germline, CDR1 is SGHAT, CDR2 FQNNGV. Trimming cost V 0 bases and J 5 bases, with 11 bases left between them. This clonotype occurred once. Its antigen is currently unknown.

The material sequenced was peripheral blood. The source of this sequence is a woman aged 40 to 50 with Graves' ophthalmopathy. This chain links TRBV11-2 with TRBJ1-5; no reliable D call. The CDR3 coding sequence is TGTGCCAGCAGCTTAGATAGATCCATTTATCAGCCCCAGCATTTT. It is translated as CASSLDRSIYQPQHF.